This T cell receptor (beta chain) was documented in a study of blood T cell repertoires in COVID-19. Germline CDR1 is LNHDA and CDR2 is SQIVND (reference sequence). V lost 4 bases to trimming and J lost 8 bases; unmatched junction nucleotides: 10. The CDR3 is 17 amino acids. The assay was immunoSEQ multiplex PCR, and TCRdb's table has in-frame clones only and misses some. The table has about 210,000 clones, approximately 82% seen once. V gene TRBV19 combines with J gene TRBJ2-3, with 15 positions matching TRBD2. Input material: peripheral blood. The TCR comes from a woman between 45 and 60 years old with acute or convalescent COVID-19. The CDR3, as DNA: TGTGCCAGTAGTACAGGGACTAGCGGGAGGAGCGGGGGTACGCAGTATTTT. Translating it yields CASSTGTSGRSGGTQYF.